This TCR beta chain was identified in a study of CD8 T cells in ankylosing spondylitis. This clonotype was recorded a few times. The CDR3 is 14 amino acids. Trimming took off 6 bases at V and 6 bases at J, with 21 bases between the two ends. Germline CDR1 and CDR2: SQVTM and ANQGSEA. Each CDR3 protein is one row after TCRdb ran MiXCR on the 5' RACE reads. The table lists about 250,000 distinct CDR3 sequences, roughly a quarter of them singletons. Specimen: blood, either unsorted or a sorted T cell fraction (not recorded which). This receptor was identified in a male donor with ankylosing spondylitis or in good health (not recorded which). The V call is TRBV29-1, the J call TRBJ2-7; possible D gene TRBD1, 8 bases. This chain's CDR3 is CSVGGRQGIAEQYF. CDR3 coding DNA: TGCAGCGTCGGGGGGAGACAGGGGATCGCCGAGCAGTACTTC.